This record concerns one T cell receptor beta chain sequence. This record belongs to a study of blood T cell repertoires in COVID-19. This CDR3 comprises 11 residues. In the original analysis: Cell counts per sample came from amplifying reference gene primers. Sequenced by immunoSEQ multiplex PCR; TCRdb stores in-frame clones only, minus some. V and J calls and clone size come straight from that table; D and trimming were deduced from the DNA. The data hold about 39,000 clones, with 85% to 90% observed a single time. This chain connects TRBV21-1 to TRBJ1-3. TRBV21-1 is a recognized pseudogene. This receptor was taken from a man aged 55 to 69 with acute or convalescent COVID-19. The sequenced sample consisted of peripheral blood. CDR3 loop: CASSLGNTIYF. The CDR3, as DNA: TGTGCCAGCAGCCTAGGAAACACCATATATTTT.